This is a list of T cell receptor beta chains from one sample in a study of blood T cells in healthy people across ages. TCRdb reprocessed the 5' RACE reads with MiXCR, giving one entry per CDR3 protein. Among around 900,000 distinct CDR3 sequences listed, 51% were seen once. Sample: blood. The receptors were gathered from a woman in her fifties or sixties in good health. Both conserved end residues are part of each CDR3. A D gene is named only where the DNA matches it firmly. The size field is filled for only some rows; it gives once, few, many or a size class.

TRBJ1-5 | NA | TRBV6-1 | NA | CATFSGTLNQPQHF | TGTGCCACATTCTCCGGGACACTTAATCAGCCCCAGCATTTT
TRBJ2-5 | NA | TRBV19 | NA | CASRGQKETQYF | TGTGCCAGTAGAGGACAAAAAGAGACCCAGTACTTC
TRBJ2-1 | NA | TRBV7-2 | NA | CASSGGGLTSTEQFF | TGTGCCAGCAGCGGCGGTGGATTAACTAGCACCGAGCAGTTCTTC
TRBJ1-2 | TRBD1 | TRBV28 | few | CASSLDRGLTYGYTF | TGTGCCAGCAGTTTAGACAGGGGGCTTACCTATGGCTACACCTTC
TRBJ2-1 | TRBD2 | TRBV4-1 | NA | CASSQGTSGSGEQFF | TGCGCCAGCAGCCAAGGGACTAGCGGGAGTGGTGAGCAGTTCTTC
TRBJ1-6 | NA | TRBV27 | NA | CASSLKTGLHSPLHF | TGTGCCAGCAGTTTGAAGACAGGTCTTCATTCACCCCTCCACTTT
TRBJ2-7 | NA | TRBV27 | NA | CASSFSGGLVTYEQYF | TGTGCCAGCAGTTTCTCCGGGGGGCTCGTAACCTACGAGCAGTACTTC
TRBJ2-7 | TRBD2 | TRBV19 | NA | CASSIASGAYEQYF | TGTGCCAGTAGTATAGCCAGCGGGGCCTACGAGCAGTACTTC
TRBJ2-1 | NA | TRBV20-1 | NA | CSARGREQFF | TGCAGTGCTAGAGGGAGAGAGCAGTTCTTC
TRBJ2-1 | NA | TRBV20-1 | NA | CSVLPLARADEQFF | TGCAGTGTTCTACCGCTAGCCCGTGCGGATGAGCAGTTCTTC
TRBJ2-1 | TRBD1 | TRBV18 | NA | CASSLLTGGSYNEQFF | TGTGCCAGCTCACTCCTAACAGGGGGCTCTTACAATGAGCAGTTCTTC
TRBJ2-1 | TRBD2 | TRBV2 | NA | CASRAGLADLRNEQFF | TGTGCCAGCAGGGCTGGACTAGCGGACTTACGGAATGAGCAGTTCTTC
TRBJ2-4 | NA | TRBV4-2 | NA | CASSQLRDIQYF | TGTGCCAGCAGCCAGCTTAGGGACATTCAGTACTTC
TRBJ2-3 | NA | TRBV9 | few | CASSVGRTDTQYF | TGTGCCAGCAGCGTAGGTCGCACAGATACGCAGTATTTT
TRBJ2-3 | NA | TRBV14 | once | CASSPRGGPRVCTQYF | TGTGCCAGCAGCCCGAGAGGCGGGCCTAGGGTGTGCACGCAGTATTTT
TRBJ2-7 | TRBD2 | TRBV6-6 | NA | CASSYKAGVSYEQYF | TGTGCCAGCAGTTACAAGGCGGGAGTTAGCTACGAGCAGTACTTC
TRBJ2-5 | NA | TRBV2 | NA | CATASYQETQYF | TGTGCCACTGCGAGCTACCAAGAGACCCAGTACTTC
TRBJ1-2 | NA | TRBV20-1 | NA | CSARVQRLGYGYTF | TGCAGTGCTAGAGTTCAGCGCTTAGGCTATGGCTACACCTTC
TRBJ2-3 | NA | TRBV5-1 | few | CASSLEAVPTDTQYF | TGCGCCAGCAGCTTGGAGGCGGTCCCTACAGATACGCAGTATTTT
TRBJ2-7 | TRBD2 | TRBV28 | few | CASRPTVAGGGNEQYF | TGTGCCAGCAGGCCTACAGTAGCGGGAGGTGGAAACGAGCAGTACTTC